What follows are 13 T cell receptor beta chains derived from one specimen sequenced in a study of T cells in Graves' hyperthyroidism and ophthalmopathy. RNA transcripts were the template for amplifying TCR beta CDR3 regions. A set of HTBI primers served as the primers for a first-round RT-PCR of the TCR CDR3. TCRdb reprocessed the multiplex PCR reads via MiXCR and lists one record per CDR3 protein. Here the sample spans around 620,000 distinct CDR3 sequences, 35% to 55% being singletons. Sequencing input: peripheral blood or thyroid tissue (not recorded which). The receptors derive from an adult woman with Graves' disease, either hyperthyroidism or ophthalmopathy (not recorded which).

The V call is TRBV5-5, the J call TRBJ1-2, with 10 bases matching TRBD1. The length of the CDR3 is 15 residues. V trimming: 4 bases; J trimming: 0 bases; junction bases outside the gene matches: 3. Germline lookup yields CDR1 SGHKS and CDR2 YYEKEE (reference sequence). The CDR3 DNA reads TGTGCCAGCAGCCGGGACAGGGGCGCTAACTATGGCTACACCTTC. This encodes CASSRDRGANYGYTF. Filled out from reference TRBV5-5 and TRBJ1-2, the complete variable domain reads DAGVTQSPTHLIKTRGQQVTLRCSPISGHKSVSWYQQVLGQGPQFIFQYYEKEERGRGNFPDRFSARQFPNYSSELNVNALLLGDSALYLCASSRDRGANYGYTFGSGTRLTVV.

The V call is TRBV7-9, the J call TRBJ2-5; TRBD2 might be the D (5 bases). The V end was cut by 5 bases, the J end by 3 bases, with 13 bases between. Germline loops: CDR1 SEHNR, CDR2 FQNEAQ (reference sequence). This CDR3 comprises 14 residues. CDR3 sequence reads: CASSPRTYEETQYF. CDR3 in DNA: TGTGCCAGCAGCCCCAGGACTTACGAAGAGACCCAGTACTTC. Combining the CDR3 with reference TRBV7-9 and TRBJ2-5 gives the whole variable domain DTGVSQNPRHKITKRGQNVTFRCDPISEHNRLYWYRQTLGQGPEFLTYFQNEAQLEKSRLLSDRFSAERPKGSFSTLEIQRTEQGDSAMYLCASSPRTYEETQYFGPGTRLLVL.

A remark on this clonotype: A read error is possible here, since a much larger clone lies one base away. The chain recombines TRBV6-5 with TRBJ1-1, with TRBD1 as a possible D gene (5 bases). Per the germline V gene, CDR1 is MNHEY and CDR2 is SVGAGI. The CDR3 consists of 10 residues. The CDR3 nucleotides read TGTGCCAGCAGTCTTGGGGGAGCTTCCTTT. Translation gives CASSLGGASF.

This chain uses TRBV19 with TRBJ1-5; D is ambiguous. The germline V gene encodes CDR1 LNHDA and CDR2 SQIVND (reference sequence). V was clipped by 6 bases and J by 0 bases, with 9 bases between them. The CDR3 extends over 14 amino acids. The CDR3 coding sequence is TGTGCCAGTAGCAACTATGATAGCAATCAGCCCCAGCATTTT. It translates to CASSNYDSNQPQHF.

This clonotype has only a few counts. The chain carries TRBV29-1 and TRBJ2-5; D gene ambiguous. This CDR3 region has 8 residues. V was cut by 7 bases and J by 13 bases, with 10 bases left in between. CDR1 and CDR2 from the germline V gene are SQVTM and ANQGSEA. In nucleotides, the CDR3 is TGCAGCGCCCTGCCTGGGTACTTC. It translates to CSALPGYF.

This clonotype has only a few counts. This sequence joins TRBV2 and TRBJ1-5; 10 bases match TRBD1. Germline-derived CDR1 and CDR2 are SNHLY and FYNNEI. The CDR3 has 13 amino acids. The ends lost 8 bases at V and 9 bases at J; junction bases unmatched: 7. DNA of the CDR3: TGTGCCAGCGGGGGGACAGGGGATCGGCCCCAGCATTTT. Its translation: CASGGTGDRPQHF. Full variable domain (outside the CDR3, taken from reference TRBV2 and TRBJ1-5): EPEVTQTPSHQVTQMGQEVILRCVPISNHLYFYWYRQILGQKVEFLVSFYNNEISEKSEIFDDQFSVERPDGSNFTLKIRSTKLEDSAMYFCASGGTGDRPQHFGDGTRLSIL.

The CDR3 DNA is TGTGCCAGCAGCTTGAACCCGACAGGGGGCTCTGGCTACGAGCAGTACTTC. It codes for CASSLNPTGGSGYEQYF. The chain couples TRBV7-3 to TRBJ2-7; TRBD1 aligns across 10 bases. V shed 3 bases and J 3 bases; nucleotides not matched to a gene: 11. CDR3 length: 17 residues. Germline V CDR1 and CDR2: SGHTA, FQGTGA.

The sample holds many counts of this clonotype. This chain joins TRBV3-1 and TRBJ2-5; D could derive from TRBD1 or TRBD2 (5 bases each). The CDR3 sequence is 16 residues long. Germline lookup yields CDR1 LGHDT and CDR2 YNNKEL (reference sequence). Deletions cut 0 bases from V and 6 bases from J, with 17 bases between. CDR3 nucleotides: TGTGCCAGCAGCCAAGACCCGGGACCACGCACCCAGACCCAGTACTTC. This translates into CASSQDPGPRTQTQYF.

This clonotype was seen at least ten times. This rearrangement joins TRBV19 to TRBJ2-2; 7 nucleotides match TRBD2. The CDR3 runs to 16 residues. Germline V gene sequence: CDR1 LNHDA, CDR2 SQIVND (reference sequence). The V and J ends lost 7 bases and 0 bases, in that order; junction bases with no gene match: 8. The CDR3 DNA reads TGTGCCAGTACGATCCAACGGGGGGCGAACACCGGGGAGCTGTTTTTT. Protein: CASTIQRGANTGELFF.

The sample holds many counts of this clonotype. CDR3 in amino acids: CASSQVDTGKGTEAFF. The CDR3 bases are TGCGCCAGCAGCCAAGTTGACACGGGAAAGGGCACTGAAGCTTTCTTT. This chain connects TRBV4-1 to TRBJ1-1; D unclear. The V gene's germline CDR1 is MGHRA and CDR2 YSYEKL. Trimming cost V 1 base and J 4 bases, with 16 bases left between them. This CDR3 region has 16 residues.

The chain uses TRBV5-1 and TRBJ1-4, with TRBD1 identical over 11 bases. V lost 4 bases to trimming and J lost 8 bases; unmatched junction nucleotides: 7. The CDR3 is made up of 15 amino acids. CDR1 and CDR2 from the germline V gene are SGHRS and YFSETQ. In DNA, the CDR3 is TGCGCCAGCAGCCCCGGGACAGGGGGTGAGGAAAAACTGTTTTTT. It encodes CASSPGTGGEEKLFF.

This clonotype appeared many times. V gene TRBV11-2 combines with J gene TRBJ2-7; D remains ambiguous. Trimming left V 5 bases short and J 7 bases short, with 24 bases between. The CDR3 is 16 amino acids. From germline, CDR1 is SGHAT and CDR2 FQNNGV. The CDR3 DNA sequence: TGTGCCAGCAGCCCCACGAGAGGACGGGTGGGCAAAGAGCAGTACTTC. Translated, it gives CASSPTRGRVGKEQYF.

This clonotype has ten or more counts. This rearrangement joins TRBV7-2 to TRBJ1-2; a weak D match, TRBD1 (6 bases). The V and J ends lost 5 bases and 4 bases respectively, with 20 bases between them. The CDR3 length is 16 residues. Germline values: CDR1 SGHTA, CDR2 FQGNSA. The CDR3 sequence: CASSPQTGSGVYGYTF. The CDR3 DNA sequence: TGTGCCAGCAGCCCCCAAACAGGGTCTGGGGTCTATGGCTACACCTTC.